The source of this TCR beta chain is a study of beta chain features in type 1 diabetes. The isolated RNA, all of it, was reverse transcribed, so expressed TCRB transcripts were what got sequenced. Roughly 3.5 million reads per sample on average were obtained from naive, central memory and regulatory T cell samples. Only in-frame clones appear in the TCRdb table, and some are missing; sequencing was by immunoSEQ multiplex PCR. The table lists 150,000 or so clones, roughly 11% of them singletons. Deletions cut 5 bases from V and 0 bases from J, with 8 bases between. CDR1 and CDR2 (germline): SGHTA, FQGTGA. The CDR3 runs to 15 residues.

This rearrangement joins TRBV7-3 to TRBJ2-6; D remains unclear. This sequence was found in a man between 18 and 29 years old in good health. The sample was central memory CD4+ T cells from blood. The CDR3 bases are TGTGCCAGCAGCCCCGCACGCTCTGGGGCCAACGTCCTGACTTTC. Protein product: CASSPARSGANVLTF.